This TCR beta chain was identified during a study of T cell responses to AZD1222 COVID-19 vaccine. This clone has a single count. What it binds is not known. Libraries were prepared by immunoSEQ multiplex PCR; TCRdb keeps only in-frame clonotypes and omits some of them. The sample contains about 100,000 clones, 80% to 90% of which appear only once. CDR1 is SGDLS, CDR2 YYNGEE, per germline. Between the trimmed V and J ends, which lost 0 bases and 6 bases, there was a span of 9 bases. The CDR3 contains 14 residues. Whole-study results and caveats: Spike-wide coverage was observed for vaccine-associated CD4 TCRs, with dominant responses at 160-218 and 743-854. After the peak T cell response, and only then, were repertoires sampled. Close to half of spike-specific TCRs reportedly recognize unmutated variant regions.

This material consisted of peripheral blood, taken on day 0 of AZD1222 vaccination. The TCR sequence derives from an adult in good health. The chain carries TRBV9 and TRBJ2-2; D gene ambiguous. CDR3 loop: CASSVVSYSGELFF. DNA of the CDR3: TGTGCCAGCAGCGTAGTCTCCTATTCCGGGGAGCTGTTTTTT.